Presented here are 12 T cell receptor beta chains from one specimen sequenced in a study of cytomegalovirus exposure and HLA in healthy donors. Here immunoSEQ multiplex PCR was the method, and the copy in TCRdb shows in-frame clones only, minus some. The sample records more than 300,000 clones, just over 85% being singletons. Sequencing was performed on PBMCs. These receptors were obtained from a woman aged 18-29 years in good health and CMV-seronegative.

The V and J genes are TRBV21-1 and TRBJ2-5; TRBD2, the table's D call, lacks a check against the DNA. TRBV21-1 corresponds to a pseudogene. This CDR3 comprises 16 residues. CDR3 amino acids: CASSMGSRQEKETQYF. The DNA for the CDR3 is TGTGCCAGCAGCATGGGTAGCCGGCAAGAGAAAGAGACCCAGTACTTC.

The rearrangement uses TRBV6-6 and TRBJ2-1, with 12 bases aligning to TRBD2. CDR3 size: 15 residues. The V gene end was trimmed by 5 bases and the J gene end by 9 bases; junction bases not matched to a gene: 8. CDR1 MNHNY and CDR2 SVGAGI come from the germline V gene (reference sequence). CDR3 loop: CASSRLAGEGTEQFF. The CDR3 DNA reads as TGTGCCAGCAGTCGACTAGCGGGAGAGGGGACTGAGCAGTTCTTC.

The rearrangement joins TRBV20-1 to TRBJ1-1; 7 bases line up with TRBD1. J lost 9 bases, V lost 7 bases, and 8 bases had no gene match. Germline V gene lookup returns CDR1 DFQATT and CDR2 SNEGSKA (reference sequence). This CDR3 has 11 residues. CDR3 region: CSVPLGGKAFF. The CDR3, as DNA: TGCAGTGTTCCTCTAGGGGGCAAAGCTTTCTTT.

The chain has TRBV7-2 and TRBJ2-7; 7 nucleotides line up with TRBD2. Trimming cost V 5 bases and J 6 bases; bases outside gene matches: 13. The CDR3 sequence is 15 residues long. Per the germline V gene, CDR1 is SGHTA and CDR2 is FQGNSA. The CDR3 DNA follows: TGTGCCAGCAGCCGACCGAGCGGGGCCGTGGGCGAGCAGTACTTC. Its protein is CASSRPSGAVGEQYF. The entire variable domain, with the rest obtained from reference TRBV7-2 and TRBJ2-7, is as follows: GAGVSQSPSNKVTEKGKDVELRCDPISGHTALYWYRQSLGQGLEFLIYFQGNSAPDKSGLPSDRFSAERTGGSVSTLTIQRTQQEDSAVYLCASSRPSGAVGEQYFGPGTRLTVT.

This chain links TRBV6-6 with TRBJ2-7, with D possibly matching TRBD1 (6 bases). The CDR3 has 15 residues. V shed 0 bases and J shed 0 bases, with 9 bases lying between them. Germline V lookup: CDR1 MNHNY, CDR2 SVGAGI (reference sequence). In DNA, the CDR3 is TGTGCCAGCAGTTACTCGGGACAAAGCTCCTACGAGCAGTACTTC. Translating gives CASSYSGQSSYEQYF.

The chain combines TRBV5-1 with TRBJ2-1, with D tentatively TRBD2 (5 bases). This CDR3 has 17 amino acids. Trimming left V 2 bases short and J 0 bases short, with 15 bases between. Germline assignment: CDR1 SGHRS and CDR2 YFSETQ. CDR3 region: CASSFQSGPSSYNEQFF. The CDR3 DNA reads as TGCGCCAGCAGCTTCCAGAGCGGCCCTAGCTCCTACAATGAGCAGTTCTTC.

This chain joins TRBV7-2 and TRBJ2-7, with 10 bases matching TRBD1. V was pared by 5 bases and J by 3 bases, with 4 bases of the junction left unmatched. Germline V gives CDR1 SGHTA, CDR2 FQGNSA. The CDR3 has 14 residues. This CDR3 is CASSGDRGLYEQYF. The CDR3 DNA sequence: TGTGCCAGCAGCGGGGACAGGGGACTCTACGAGCAGTACTTC.

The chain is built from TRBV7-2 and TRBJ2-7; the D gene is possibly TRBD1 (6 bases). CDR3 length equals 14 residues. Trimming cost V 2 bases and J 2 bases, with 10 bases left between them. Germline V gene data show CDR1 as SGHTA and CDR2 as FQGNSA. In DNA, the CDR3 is TGTGCCAGCAGCTTATCACAGGGTCCCTACGAGCAGTACTTC. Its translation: CASSLSQGPYEQYF.

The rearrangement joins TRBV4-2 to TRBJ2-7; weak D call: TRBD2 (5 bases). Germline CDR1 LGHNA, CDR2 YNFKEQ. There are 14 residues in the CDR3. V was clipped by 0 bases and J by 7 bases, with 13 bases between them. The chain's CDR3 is CASSQDLRGREQYF. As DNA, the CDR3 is TGTGCCAGCAGCCAAGATCTTAGAGGGCGGGAGCAGTACTTC.

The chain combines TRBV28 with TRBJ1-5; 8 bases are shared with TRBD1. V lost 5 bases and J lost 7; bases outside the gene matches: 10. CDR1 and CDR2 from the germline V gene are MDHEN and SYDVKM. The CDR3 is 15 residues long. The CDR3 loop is CASSSTRGLGQPQHF. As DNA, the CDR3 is TGTGCCAGCAGTAGCACCAGGGGGCTTGGACAGCCCCAGCATTTT.

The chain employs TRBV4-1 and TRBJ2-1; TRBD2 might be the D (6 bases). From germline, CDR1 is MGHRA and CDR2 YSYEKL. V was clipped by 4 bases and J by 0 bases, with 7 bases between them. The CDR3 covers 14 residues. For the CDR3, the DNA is TGCGCCAGCAGCCGGCGGGGCTCCTACAATGAGCAGTTCTTC. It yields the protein CASSRRGSYNEQFF.

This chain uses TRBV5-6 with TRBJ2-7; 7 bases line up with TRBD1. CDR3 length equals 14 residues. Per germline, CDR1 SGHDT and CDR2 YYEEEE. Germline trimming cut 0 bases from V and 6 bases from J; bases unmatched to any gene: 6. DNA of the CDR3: TGTGCCAGCAGCTTGGGACAGGGTTCCAGCGAGCAGTACTTC. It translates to CASSLGQGSSEQYF.